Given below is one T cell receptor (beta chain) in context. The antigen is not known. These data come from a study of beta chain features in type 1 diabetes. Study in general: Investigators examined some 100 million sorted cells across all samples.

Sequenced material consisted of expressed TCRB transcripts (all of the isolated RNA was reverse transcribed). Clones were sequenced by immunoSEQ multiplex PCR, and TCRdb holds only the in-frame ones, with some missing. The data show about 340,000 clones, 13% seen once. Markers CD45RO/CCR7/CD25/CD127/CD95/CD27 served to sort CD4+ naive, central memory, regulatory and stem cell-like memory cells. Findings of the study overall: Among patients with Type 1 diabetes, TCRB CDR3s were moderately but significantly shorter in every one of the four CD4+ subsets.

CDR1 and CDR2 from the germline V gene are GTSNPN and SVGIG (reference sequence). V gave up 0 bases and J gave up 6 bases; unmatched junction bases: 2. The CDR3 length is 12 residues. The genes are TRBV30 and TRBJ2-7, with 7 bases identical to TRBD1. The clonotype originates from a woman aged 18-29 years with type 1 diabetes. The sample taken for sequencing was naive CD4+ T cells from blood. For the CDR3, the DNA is TGTGCCTGGAGTGTGACAGGGTTCGAGCAGTACTTC. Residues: CAWSVTGFEQYF.